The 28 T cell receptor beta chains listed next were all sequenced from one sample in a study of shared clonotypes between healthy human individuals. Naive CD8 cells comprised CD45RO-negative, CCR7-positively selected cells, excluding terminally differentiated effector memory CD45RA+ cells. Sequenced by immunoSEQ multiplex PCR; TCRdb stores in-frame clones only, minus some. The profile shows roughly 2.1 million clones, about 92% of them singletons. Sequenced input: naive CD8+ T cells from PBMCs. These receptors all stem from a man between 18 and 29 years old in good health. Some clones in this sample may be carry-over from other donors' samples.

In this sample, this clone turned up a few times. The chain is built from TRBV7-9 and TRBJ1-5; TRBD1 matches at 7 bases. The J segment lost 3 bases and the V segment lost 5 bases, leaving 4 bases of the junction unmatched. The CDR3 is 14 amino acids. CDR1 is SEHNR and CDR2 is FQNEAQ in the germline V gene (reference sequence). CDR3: CASSRGQLNQPQHF. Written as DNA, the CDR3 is TGTGCCAGCAGCCGGGGACAGCTCAATCAGCCCCAGCATTTT.

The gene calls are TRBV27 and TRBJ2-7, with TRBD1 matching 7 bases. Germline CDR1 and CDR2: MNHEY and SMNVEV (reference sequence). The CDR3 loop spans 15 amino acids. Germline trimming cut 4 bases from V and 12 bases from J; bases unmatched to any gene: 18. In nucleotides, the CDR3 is TGTGCCAGCAGTTGGTCGGGACAGTCCTCAGGTAATCGGTACTTC. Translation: CASSWSGQSSGNRYF.

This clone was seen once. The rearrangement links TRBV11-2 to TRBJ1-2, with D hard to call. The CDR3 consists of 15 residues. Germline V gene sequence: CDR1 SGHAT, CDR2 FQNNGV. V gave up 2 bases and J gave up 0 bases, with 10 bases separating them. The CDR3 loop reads CASSLRRESNYGYTF. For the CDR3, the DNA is TGTGCCAGCAGCTTAAGGAGGGAATCTAACTATGGCTACACCTTC. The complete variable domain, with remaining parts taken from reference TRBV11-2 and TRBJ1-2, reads EAGVAQSPRYKIIEKRQSVAFWCNPISGHATLYWYQQILGQGPKLLIQFQNNGVVDDSQLPKDRFSAERLKGVDSTLKIQPAKLEDSAVYLCASSLRRESNYGYTFGSGTRLTVV.

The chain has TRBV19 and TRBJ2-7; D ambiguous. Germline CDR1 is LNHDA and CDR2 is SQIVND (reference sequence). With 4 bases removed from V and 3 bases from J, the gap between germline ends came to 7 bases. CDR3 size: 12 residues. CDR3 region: CASSTLGYEQYF. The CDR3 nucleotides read TGTGCCAGTAGTACCCTGGGCTACGAGCAGTACTTC.

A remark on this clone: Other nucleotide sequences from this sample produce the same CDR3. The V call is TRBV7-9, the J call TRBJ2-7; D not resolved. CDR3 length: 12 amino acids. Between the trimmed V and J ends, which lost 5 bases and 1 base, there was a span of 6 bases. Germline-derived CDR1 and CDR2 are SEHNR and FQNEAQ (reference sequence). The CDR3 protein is CASSPASYEQYF. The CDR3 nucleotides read TGTGCCAGCAGCCCTGCGTCCTACGAGCAGTACTTC.

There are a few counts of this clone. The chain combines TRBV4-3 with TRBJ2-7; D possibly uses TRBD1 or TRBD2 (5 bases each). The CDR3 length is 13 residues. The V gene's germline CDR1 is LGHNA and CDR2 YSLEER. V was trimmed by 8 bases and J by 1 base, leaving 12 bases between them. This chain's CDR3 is CASSLGESYEQYF. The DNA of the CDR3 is TGCGCCAGCTCGTTAGGGGAGTCCTACGAGCAGTACTTC.

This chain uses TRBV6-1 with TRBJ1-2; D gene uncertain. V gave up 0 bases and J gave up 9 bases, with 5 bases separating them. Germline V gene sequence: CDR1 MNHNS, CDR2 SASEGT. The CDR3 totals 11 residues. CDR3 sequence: CASSEAASYTF. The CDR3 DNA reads TGTGCCAGCAGTGAAGCTGCCAGCTACACCTTC.

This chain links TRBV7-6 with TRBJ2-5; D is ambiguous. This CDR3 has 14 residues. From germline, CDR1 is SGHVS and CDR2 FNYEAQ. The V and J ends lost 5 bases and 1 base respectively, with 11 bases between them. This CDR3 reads CASSPIKSQETQYF. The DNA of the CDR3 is TGTGCCAGCAGCCCTATTAAAAGCCAAGAGACCCAGTACTTC.

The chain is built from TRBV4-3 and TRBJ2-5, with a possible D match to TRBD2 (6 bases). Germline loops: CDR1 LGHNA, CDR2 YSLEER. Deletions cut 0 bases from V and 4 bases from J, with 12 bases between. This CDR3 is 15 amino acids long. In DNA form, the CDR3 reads TGCGCCAGCAGCCAAGATCAGGAGGGACGAGAGACCCAGTACTTC. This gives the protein CASSQDQEGRETQYF.

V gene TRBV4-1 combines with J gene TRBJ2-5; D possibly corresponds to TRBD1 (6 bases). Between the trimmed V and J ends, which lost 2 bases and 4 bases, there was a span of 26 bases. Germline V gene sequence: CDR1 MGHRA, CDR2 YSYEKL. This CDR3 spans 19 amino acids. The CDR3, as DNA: TGCGCCAGCAGCCAATATCAACCCCGGACAGTAATAGACGGAGAGACCCAGTACTTC. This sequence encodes CASSQYQPRTVIDGETQYF.

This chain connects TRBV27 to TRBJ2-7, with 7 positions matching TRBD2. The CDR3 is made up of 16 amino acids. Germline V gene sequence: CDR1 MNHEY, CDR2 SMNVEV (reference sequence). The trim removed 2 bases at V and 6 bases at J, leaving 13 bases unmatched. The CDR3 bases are TGTGCCAGCAGTTTACTGGCGGGAGACTTGCCCGTCGAGCAGTACTTC. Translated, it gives CASSLLAGDLPVEQYF.

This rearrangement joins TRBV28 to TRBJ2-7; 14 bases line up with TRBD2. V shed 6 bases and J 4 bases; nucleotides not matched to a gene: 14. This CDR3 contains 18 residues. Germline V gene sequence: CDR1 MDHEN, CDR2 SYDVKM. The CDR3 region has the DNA TGTGCCAGCAGAGCGCCCGGGACGTGGACTAGCGGGGGGTACGAGCAGTACTTC. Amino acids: CASRAPGTWTSGGYEQYF.

The CDR3 DNA reads as TGTGCCAGCAGCTTAGTGCTAGCGGGAGGGGTACACAATGAGCAGTTCTTC. It is translated as CASSLVLAGGVHNEQFF. V is TRBV7-9 and J is TRBJ2-1; the match to TRBD2 covers 12 bases. The length of the CDR3 is 17 residues. V lost 1 base to trimming and J lost 5 bases; unmatched junction nucleotides: 6. Germline V gene sequence: CDR1 SEHNR, CDR2 FQNEAQ (reference sequence).

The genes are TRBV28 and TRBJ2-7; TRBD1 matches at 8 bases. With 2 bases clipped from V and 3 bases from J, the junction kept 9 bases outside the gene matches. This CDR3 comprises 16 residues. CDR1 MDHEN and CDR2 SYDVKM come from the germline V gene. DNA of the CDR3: TGTGCCAGCAGTTTAGTTGAGGGACAGGAAGACTACGAGCAGTACTTC. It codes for CASSLVEGQEDYEQYF.

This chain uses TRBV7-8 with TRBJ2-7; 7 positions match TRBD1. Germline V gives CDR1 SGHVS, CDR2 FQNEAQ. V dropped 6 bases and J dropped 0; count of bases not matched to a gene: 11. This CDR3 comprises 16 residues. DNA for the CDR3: TGTGCCAGCAGTCCCCCCTGGGGGACAGACTCCTACGAGCAGTACTTC. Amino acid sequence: CASSPPWGTDSYEQYF.

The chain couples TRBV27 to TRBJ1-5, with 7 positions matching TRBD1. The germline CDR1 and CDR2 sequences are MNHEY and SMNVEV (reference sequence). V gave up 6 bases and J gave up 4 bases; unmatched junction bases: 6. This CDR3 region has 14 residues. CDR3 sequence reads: CASRGRGPNQPQHF. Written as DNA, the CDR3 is TGTGCCAGCAGGGGGAGGGGGCCAAATCAGCCCCAGCATTTT.

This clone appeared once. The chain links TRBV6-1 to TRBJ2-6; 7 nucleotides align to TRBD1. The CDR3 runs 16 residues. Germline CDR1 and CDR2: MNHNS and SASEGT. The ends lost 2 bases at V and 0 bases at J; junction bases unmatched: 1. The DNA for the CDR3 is TGTGCCAGCAGTGAATGGGACAGCTCTGGGGCCAACGTCCTGACTTTC. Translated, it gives CASSEWDSSGANVLTF.

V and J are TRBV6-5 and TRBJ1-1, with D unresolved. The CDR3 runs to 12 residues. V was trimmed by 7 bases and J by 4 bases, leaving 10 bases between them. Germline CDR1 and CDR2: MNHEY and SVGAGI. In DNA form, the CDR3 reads TGTGCCAGCATGCCACGGGGCACTGAAGCTTTCTTT. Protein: CASMPRGTEAFF.

The CDR3 region has the DNA TGTGCCAGCAGCTCAAGACTAGCGGGAGTCCGCGAGCAGTACTTC. This encodes CASSSRLAGVREQYF. The rearrangement joins TRBV7-6 to TRBJ2-7, with 12 positions matching TRBD2. J was trimmed by 6 bases and V by 4 bases; bases with no gene match: 7. This CDR3 contains 15 residues. Germline V gives CDR1 SGHVS, CDR2 FNYEAQ.

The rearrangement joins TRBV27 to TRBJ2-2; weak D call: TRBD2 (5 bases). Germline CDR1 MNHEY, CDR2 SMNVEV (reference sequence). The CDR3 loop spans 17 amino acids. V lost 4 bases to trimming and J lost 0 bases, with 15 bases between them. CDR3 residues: CASSSGLPGSNTGELFF. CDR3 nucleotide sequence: TGTGCCAGCAGTTCCGGACTCCCGGGATCGAACACCGGGGAGCTGTTTTTT.

The CDR3 coding sequence is TGTGCCAGCAGCGAGCCCACCGGACGGAAGACCACAGATACGCAGTATTTT. This sequence encodes CASSEPTGRKTTDTQYF. The chain combines TRBV9 with TRBJ2-3; no reliable D call. V shed 3 bases and J shed 2 bases, with 19 bases lying between them. CDR1 is SGDLS, CDR2 YYNGEE, per germline. The CDR3 spans 17 residues.

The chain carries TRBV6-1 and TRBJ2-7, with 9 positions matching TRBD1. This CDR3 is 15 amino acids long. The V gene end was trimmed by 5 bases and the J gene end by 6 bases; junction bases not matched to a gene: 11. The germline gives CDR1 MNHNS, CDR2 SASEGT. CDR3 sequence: CASSKLRQGEAEQYF. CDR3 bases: TGTGCCAGCAGTAAACTTCGACAGGGGGAGGCCGAGCAGTACTTC.

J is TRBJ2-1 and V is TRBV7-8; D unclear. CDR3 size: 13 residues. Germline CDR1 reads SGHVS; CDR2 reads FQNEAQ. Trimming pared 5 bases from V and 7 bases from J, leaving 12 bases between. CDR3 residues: CASSPPGLNEQFF. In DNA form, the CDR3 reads TGTGCCAGCAGCCCCCCCGGTCTGAATGAGCAGTTCTTC.

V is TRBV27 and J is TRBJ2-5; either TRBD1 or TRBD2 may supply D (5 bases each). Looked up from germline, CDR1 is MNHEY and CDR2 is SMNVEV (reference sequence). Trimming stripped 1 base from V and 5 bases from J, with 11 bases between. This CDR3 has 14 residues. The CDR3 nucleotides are TGTGCCAGCAGTTTATGGGGGTTGGGGGAGACCCAGTACTTC. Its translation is CASSLWGLGETQYF.

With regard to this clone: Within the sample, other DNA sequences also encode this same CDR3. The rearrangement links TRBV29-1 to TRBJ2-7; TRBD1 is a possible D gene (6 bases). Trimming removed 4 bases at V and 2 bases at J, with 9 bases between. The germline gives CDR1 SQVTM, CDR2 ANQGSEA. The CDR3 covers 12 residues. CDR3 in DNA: TGCAGCGTTGTAGGACAGACCTACGAGCAGTACTTC. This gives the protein CSVVGQTYEQYF.

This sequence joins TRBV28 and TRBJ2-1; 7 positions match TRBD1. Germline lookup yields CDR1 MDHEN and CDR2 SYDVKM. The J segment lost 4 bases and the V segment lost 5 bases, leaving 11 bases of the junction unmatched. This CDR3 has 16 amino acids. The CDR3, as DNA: TGTGCCAGCAGTCAATACAGGGGCGACACATACAATGAGCAGTTCTTC. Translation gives CASSQYRGDTYNEQFF.

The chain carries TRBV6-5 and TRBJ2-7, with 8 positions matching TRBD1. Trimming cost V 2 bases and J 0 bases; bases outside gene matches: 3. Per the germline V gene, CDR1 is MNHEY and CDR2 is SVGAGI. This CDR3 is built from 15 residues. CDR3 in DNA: TGTGCCAGCAGTTACGAGGGACAGGACTCCTACGAGCAGTACTTC. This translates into CASSYEGQDSYEQYF.

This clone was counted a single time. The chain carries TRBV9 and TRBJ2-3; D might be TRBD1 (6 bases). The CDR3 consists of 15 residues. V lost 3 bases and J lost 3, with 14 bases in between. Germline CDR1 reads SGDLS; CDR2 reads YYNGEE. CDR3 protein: CASSAYGQLTDTQYF. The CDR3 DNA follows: TGTGCCAGCAGCGCGTACGGACAGCTGACAGATACGCAGTATTTT.